The 20 T cell receptor beta chains reported below all come from one sample, sequenced in a study of blood T cell repertoires in COVID-19 (TCRdb year 2020). Preparation of the library involved the immunoSEQ multiplex PCR assay. TCRdb's version of the immuneACCESS table is confined to in-frame rearrangements and falls short of the full clone set. An unresolved V gene accounts for under half of the shortfall where checked; the remainder is of unknown origin. The sample profile shows around 30,000 clones; approximately 90% of them were found once. The ten largest clones represent roughly 3.5% of the sample. What was sequenced was peripheral blood. These receptors were obtained from a man between 60 and 75 years old with acute or convalescent COVID-19.

The chain uses TRBV2 and TRBJ1-1, with 7 bases fitting TRBD1. The CDR3 has 18 amino acids. Unmatched junction bases numbered 13, after V lost 3 bases and J lost 0 bases. Per the germline V gene, CDR1 is SNHLY and CDR2 is FYNNEI. CDR3 residues: CASSEFPTGRVLNTEAFF. The DNA of the CDR3 is TGTGCCAGCAGTGAGTTTCCGACAGGGCGTGTTTTGAACACTGAAGCTTTCTTT.

This sequence joins TRBV10-3 and TRBJ2-5; D not resolved. Germline V gene data show CDR1 as ENHRY and CDR2 as SYGVKD. The CDR3 length is 15 residues. V lost 3 bases and J 7 bases, leaving 18 bases between the germline ends. The CDR3 region has the DNA TGTGCCATCAGTGAAGGATTCGGTGAGCGCGGGACCCAGTACTTC. Protein product: CAISEGFGERGTQYF.

V gene TRBV4-1 combines with J gene TRBJ2-3; no firm D call. The CDR3 runs to 15 residues. Trimming shortened V by 1 base and J by 0 bases, and 8 bases separated the two germline ends. Germline V gives CDR1 MGHRA, CDR2 YSYEKL. CDR3 amino acids: CASSQGAVSTDTQYF. DNA for the CDR3: TGCGCCAGCAGCCAAGGGGCCGTGAGCACAGATACGCAGTATTTT.

The rearrangement uses TRBV9 and TRBJ2-7, with 9 bases identical to TRBD2. After removal of 0 bases from V and 1 base from J, the junction contained 5 bases not matched to a gene. The germline CDR1 and CDR2 sequences are SGDLS and YYNGEE. CDR3 length: 16 residues. The CDR3 loop is CASSVGAGGRSYEQYF. The CDR3 coding sequence is TGTGCCAGCAGCGTAGGAGCGGGAGGCCGTTCCTACGAGCAGTACTTC.

The chain employs TRBV7-9 and TRBJ1-1; the D is unclear. Germline V gives CDR1 SEHNR, CDR2 FQNEAQ (reference sequence). This CDR3 spans 14 amino acids. The ends were cut back, 3 bases at V and 1 base at J, with 9 bases in the middle. This CDR3 reads CASSFYPSNTEAFF. The CDR3 coding sequence is TGTGCCAGCAGCTTCTACCCATCGAACACTGAAGCTTTCTTT.

The chain recombines TRBV10-3 with TRBJ2-3; the match to TRBD2 covers 8 bases. The junction had 6 bases not matched to a gene; V was cut back by 8 bases and J by 2 bases. The CDR3 runs to 14 residues. In germline, CDR1 is ENHRY, CDR2 SYGVKD. The CDR3 loop is CAIGPGLDTDTQYF. The CDR3 DNA is TGTGCCATCGGGCCGGGACTAGACACAGATACGCAGTATTTT.

The V and J genes are TRBV7-9 and TRBJ1-2; 7 nucleotides align to TRBD1. The CDR3 has 14 residues. From germline, CDR1 is SEHNR and CDR2 FQNEAQ (reference sequence). V lost 5 bases to trimming and J lost 3 bases; unmatched junction nucleotides: 6. CDR3 residues: CASSAGQVDYGYTF. CDR3 bases: TGTGCCAGCAGCGCAGGACAGGTCGACTATGGCTACACCTTC.

The rearrangement links TRBV2 to TRBJ1-2; no clear D. V gave up 0 bases and J gave up 8 bases, with 13 bases separating them. Germline V lookup: CDR1 SNHLY, CDR2 FYNNEI. The length of the CDR3 is 14 residues. The CDR3 loop is CASSEAGPTRGYTF. In nucleotides, the CDR3 is TGTGCCAGCAGTGAAGCAGGCCCGACGCGGGGCTACACCTTC.

On this clone: A junction boundary mismatches the germline segment, possibly from a read error. The chain recombines TRBV4-2 with TRBJ2-5; D may be TRBD1 (5 bases). The germline V gene has CDR1 LGHNA and CDR2 YNFKEQ. The CDR3 extends over 13 amino acids. The CDR3 DNA follows: TGTGCCAGCAGTTCTCTAGGACAAGAGTCCCAGTACTTC. Translation: CASSSLGQESQYF.

CDR3: CASRNSGGGNTEAFF. The CDR3 DNA reads as TGTGCCAGTAGGAACTCTGGCGGCGGGAACACTGAAGCTTTCTTT. This sequence joins TRBV19 and TRBJ1-1; D remains ambiguous. Trimming stripped 6 bases from V and 1 base from J, with 15 bases between. The CDR3 contains 15 residues. Germline V gene data show CDR1 as LNHDA and CDR2 as SQIVND (reference sequence). Filled out from reference TRBV19 and TRBJ1-1, the complete variable domain reads DGGITQSPKYLFRKEGQNVTLSCEQNLNHDAMYWYRQDPGQGLRLIYYSQIVNDFQKGDIAEGYSVSREKKESFPLTVTSAQKNPTAFYLCASRNSGGGNTEAFFGQGTRLTVV.

This clone was seen once. For the CDR3, the DNA is TGTGCCAGCAGCAAAGACAGGGGCCCCTGGAATGAGCAGTTCTTC. Protein product: CASSKDRGPWNEQFF. The V gene is TRBV7-6, the J gene TRBJ2-1, with TRBD1 identical over 8 bases. Germline lookup yields CDR1 SGHVS and CDR2 FNYEAQ. V shed 5 bases and J 7 bases; nucleotides not matched to a gene: 10. The CDR3 extends over 15 amino acids.

This clone appeared a single time. The chain combines TRBV29-1 with TRBJ2-7, with a weak D call TRBD2 (6 bases). From germline, CDR1 is SQVTM and CDR2 ANQGSEA. This CDR3 spans 18 amino acids. Trimming shortened V by 8 bases and J by 6 bases, and 35 bases separated the two germline ends. CDR3 residues: CSQKARTKGSSHNSEQYF. CDR3 DNA sequence: TGCAGCCAAAAGGCCAGGACTAAGGGGTCCTCCCACAATTCCGAGCAGTACTTC.

The chain uses TRBV28 and TRBJ2-1, with 10 bases matching TRBD1. J was trimmed by 4 bases and V by 6 bases; bases with no gene match: 9. Germline-derived CDR1 and CDR2 are MDHEN and SYDVKM. The CDR3 covers 16 residues. The CDR3 DNA sequence: TGTGCCAGCAGGCAGCCCGGGACAGGGGTTTACAATGAGCAGTTCTTC. Protein sequence: CASRQPGTGVYNEQFF.

V and J are TRBV7-2 and TRBJ2-3; possible D gene TRBD1, 5 bases. Trimming removed 4 bases from V and 7 bases from J, with 12 bases in between. Germline lookup yields CDR1 SGHTA and CDR2 FQGNSA. CDR3 length: 13 amino acids. The CDR3 region is CASSSDRAYTQYF. The CDR3 coding sequence is TGTGCCAGCAGCTCCGACAGAGCTTATACGCAGTATTTT.

The chain carries TRBV29-1 and TRBJ2-1; D unclear. Trimming took 3 bases from V and 7 from J, leaving 7 bases between them. From germline, CDR1 is SQVTM and CDR2 ANQGSEA. The CDR3 runs 11 residues. CDR3 residues: CSVDLVNEQFF. Written as DNA, the CDR3 is TGCAGCGTTGACCTCGTGAATGAGCAGTTCTTC.

This clone was seen only once. This chain joins TRBV4-2 and TRBJ1-6, with TRBD1 as a possible D gene (6 bases). Trimming removed 1 base at V and 6 bases at J, with 13 bases between. CDR1 and CDR2 from the germline V gene are LGHNA and YNFKEQ. The CDR3 sequence is 16 residues long. CDR3 sequence reads: CASSQGPGQVNSPLHF. In DNA form, the CDR3 reads TGTGCCAGCAGCCAAGGCCCGGGACAAGTTAATTCACCCCTCCACTTT.

The chain is built from TRBV10-3 and TRBJ2-1, with 16 bases identical to TRBD2. The CDR3 runs 18 residues. Germline assignment: CDR1 ENHRY and CDR2 SYGVKD. V trimming: 5 bases; J trimming: 6 bases; junction bases outside the gene matches: 10. The CDR3, as DNA: TGTGCCATCAGTTATAATCCGGGACTAGCGGGAGGGCGCAATGAGCAGTTCTTC. As protein: CAISYNPGLAGGRNEQFF.

The chain is built from TRBV5-1 and TRBJ2-7; D is undetermined. The CDR3 extends over 12 amino acids. V was shortened by 0 bases and J by 3 bases, with 4 bases between the two germline ends. Per germline, CDR1 SGHRS and CDR2 YFSETQ. CDR3 bases: TGCGCCAGCAGCTTGGTCTACTACGAGCAGTACGTC. Translating gives CASSLVYYEQYV.

The rearrangement uses TRBV29-1 and TRBJ2-7; 7 bases are a match to TRBD1. Germline V gene lookup returns CDR1 SQVTM and CDR2 ANQGSEA. Trimming cost V 7 bases and J 0 bases; bases outside gene matches: 9. The CDR3 runs to 14 residues. CDR3 sequence: CSAVPGQYSYEQYF. The CDR3 bases are TGCAGCGCCGTACCGGGACAGTACTCCTACGAGCAGTACTTC.

V usage is TRBV3-1 (or the pseudogene TRBV3-2) and J usage is TRBJ1-6; maybe TRBD1 (5 bases). Germline CDR1 and CDR2: LGHDT and YNNKEL (reference sequence). Between the trimmed V and J ends, which lost 6 bases and 6 bases, there was a span of 6 bases. This CDR3 has 12 amino acids. This CDR3 is CASRGLNSPLHF. In DNA, the CDR3 is TGTGCCAGCAGGGGACTTAATTCACCCCTCCACTTT.